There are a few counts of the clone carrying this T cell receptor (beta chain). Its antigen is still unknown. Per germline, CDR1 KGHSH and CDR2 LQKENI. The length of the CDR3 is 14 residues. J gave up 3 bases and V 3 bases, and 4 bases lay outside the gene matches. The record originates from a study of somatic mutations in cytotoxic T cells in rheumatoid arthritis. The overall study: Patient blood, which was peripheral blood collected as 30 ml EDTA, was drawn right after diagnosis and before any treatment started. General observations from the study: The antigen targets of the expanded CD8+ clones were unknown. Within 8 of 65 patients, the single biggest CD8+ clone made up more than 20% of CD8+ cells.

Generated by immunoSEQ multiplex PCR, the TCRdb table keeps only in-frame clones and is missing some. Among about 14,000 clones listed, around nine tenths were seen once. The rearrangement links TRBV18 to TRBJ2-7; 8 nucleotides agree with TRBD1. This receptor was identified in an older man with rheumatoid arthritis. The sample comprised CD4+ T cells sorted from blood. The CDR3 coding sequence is TGTGCCAGCTCACCCCGGACAGGGCGCTACGAGCAGTACTTC. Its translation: CASSPRTGRYEQYF.